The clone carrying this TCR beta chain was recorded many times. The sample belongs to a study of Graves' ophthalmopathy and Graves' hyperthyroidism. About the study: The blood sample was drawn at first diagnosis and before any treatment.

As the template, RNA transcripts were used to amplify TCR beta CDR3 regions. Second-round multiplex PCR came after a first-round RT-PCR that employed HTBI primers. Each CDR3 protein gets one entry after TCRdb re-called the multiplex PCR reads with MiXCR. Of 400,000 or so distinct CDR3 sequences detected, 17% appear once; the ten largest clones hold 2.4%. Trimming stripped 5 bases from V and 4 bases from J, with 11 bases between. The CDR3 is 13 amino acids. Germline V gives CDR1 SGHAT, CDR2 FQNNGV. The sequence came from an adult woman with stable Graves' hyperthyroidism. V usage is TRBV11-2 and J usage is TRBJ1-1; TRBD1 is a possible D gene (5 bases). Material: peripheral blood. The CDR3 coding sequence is TGTGCCAGCAGCACCTCCGGGGGCACTGAAGCTTTCTTT. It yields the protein CASSTSGGTEAFF. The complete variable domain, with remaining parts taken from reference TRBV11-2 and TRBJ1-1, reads EAGVAQSPRYKIIEKRQSVAFWCNPISGHATLYWYQQILGQGPKLLIQFQNNGVVDDSQLPKDRFSAERLKGVDSTLKIQPAKLEDSAVYLCASSTSGGTEAFFGQGTRLTVV.